A single sample gave rise to the 22 T cell receptor beta chains below, sequenced in a study of T cell responses to AZD1222 COVID-19 vaccine. Clones were read by immunoSEQ multiplex PCR, and TCRdb kept only the in-frame ones, dropping some. The sample contains approximately 110,000 clones, roughly four fifths of which appear only once. The sequenced sample was peripheral blood, obtained on day 0 of AZD1222 vaccination. These receptor sequences come from an adult in good health.

The sample holds a few counts of this clone. This chain uses TRBV2 with TRBJ1-1; maybe TRBD1 (6 bases). V was cut by 5 bases and J by 0 bases, with 13 bases left in between. Germline values: CDR1 SNHLY, CDR2 FYNNEI. The CDR3 contains 15 residues. The CDR3 sequence is CASSSRQALNTEAFF. CDR3 DNA sequence: TGTGCCAGCAGTTCAAGACAGGCCTTGAACACTGAAGCTTTCTTT.

The J gene is TRBJ1-5, the V gene TRBV20-1; D is ambiguous. The CDR3 runs 14 residues. Germline loops: CDR1 DFQATT, CDR2 SNEGSKA (reference sequence). With 3 bases removed from V and 0 bases from J, the gap between germline ends came to 9 bases. The CDR3 region has the DNA TGCAGTGCTAGTCGCGTCGTTAGCAATCAGCCCCAGCATTTT. Its protein product is CSASRVVSNQPQHF.

The rearrangement uses TRBV3-1 (or the pseudogene TRBV3-2) and TRBJ2-1, with unresolved D. The CDR3 contains 14 residues. Germline-derived CDR1 and CDR2 are LGHDT and YNNKEL (reference sequence). V dropped 0 bases and J dropped 3 bases, with 6 bases sitting between them. The CDR3 reads CASSQDPNYNEQFF. The CDR3 DNA sequence: TGTGCCAGCAGCCAAGATCCCAACTACAATGAGCAGTTCTTC.

This chain connects TRBV28 to TRBJ1-2; D is unresolved. CDR3 length equals 12 residues. The germline V and J ends were trimmed by 3 bases and 3 bases, with 5 bases remaining between them. Germline V CDR1 and CDR2: MDHEN, SYDVKM. The CDR3 sequence: CASSFSDYGYTF. CDR3 DNA sequence: TGTGCCAGCAGTTTCTCAGACTATGGCTACACCTTC.

V gene TRBV2 combines with J gene TRBJ1-3, with 9 positions matching TRBD1. The CDR3 totals 15 residues. Germline V gene data show CDR1 as SNHLY and CDR2 as FYNNEI. The V segment lost 5 bases and the J segment 8 bases; nucleotides outside the gene matches: 10. CDR3 sequence: CASSKGQGRLYTIYF. DNA of the CDR3: TGTGCCAGCAGTAAAGGACAGGGGCGCTTATACACCATATATTTT. Full variable domain (remainder filled in from reference TRBV2 and TRBJ1-3): EPEVTQTPSHQVTQMGQEVILRCVPISNHLYFYWYRQILGQKVEFLVSFYNNEISEKSEIFDDQFSVERPDGSNFTLKIRSTKLEDSAMYFCASSKGQGRLYTIYFGEGSWLTVV.

The rearrangement joins TRBV6-5 to TRBJ2-2; D not resolved. Germline CDR1 and CDR2: MNHEY and SVGAGI. The V end was cut by 2 bases, the J end by 2 bases, with 9 bases between. The CDR3 totals 15 residues. DNA of the CDR3: TGTGCCAGCAGTTACGCCGCGACTAACACCGGGGAGCTGTTTTTT. Amino acids: CASSYAATNTGELFF.

This clone was counted between two and nine times. The rearrangement uses TRBV10-3 and TRBJ1-1; D is ambiguous. Trimming cost V 11 bases and J 2 bases, with 18 bases left between them. The length of the CDR3 is 14 residues. CDR1 is ENHRY and CDR2 is SYGVKD in the germline V gene. CDR3 residues: CASNPDRLNTEAFF. The CDR3 DNA reads TGTGCCTCCAACCCAGATAGGTTAAACACTGAAGCTTTCTTT.

This clone was recorded a few times. The rearrangement joins TRBV28 to TRBJ1-2; the D gene is possibly TRBD1 (5 bases). CDR1 is MDHEN, CDR2 SYDVKM, per germline. The CDR3 spans 13 residues. V lost 5 bases and J lost 7, with 14 bases in between. The CDR3 DNA follows: TGTGCCAGCAGTACGCGGGGGAGGTCTGGCTACACCTTC. Translation: CASSTRGRSGYTF.

This chain connects TRBV5-1 to TRBJ1-1, with D perhaps TRBD1 (5 bases). The CDR3 contains 13 residues. Trimming removed 0 bases from V and 6 bases from J, with 9 bases in between. Germline V gives CDR1 SGHRS, CDR2 YFSETQ. CDR3 sequence: CASSLGWGAEAFF. CDR3 bases: TGCGCCAGCAGCTTGGGGTGGGGCGCTGAAGCTTTCTTT.

The chain has TRBV28 and TRBJ1-6; D gene unclear. The V gene lost 6 bases and the J gene lost 0 bases, with 15 bases spanning the gap. Germline V lookup: CDR1 MDHEN, CDR2 SYDVKM. This CDR3 region has 17 residues. CDR3 nucleotide sequence: TGTGCCAGCAGGTTGACGGATTTCAGCTCCTATAATTCACCCCTCCACTTT. Its translation is CASRLTDFSSYNSPLHF.

This sequence joins TRBV28 and TRBJ1-2; D might be TRBD1 (6 bases). The length of the CDR3 is 12 residues. Germline V gene lookup returns CDR1 MDHEN and CDR2 SYDVKM. V lost 7 bases and J 8 bases, leaving 14 bases between the germline ends. In nucleotides, the CDR3 is TGTGCCAGCAACCTACAGGGTCGGGGCTACACCTTC. This sequence encodes CASNLQGRGYTF.

CDR3: CSVEQETQYF. The CDR3 DNA reads TGCAGCGTTGAACAAGAGACCCAGTACTTC. The chain joins TRBV29-1 to TRBJ2-5; no reliable D call. The CDR3 sequence is 10 residues long. Germline V gene lookup returns CDR1 SQVTM and CDR2 ANQGSEA. The V end was cut by 2 bases, the J end by 2 bases, with 0 bases between.

This chain joins TRBV28 and TRBJ1-2; perhaps TRBD1 as D (5 bases). Germline loops: CDR1 MDHEN, CDR2 SYDVKM. The CDR3 runs 12 residues. V was shortened by 6 bases and J by 5 bases, with 10 bases between the two germline ends. The CDR3 region is CASRGTVYGYTF. The CDR3 region has the DNA TGTGCCAGCAGAGGGACCGTGTATGGCTACACCTTC.

The genes are TRBV28 and TRBJ2-7; 9 bases map to TRBD1. V gave up 5 bases and J gave up 6 bases; unmatched junction bases: 17. Germline CDR1 reads MDHEN; CDR2 reads SYDVKM. The CDR3 covers 17 residues. The CDR3 coding sequence is TGTGCCAGCAGTCCGGGACAGGGTAAACGGTCGGCGGGCGAGCAGTACTTC. It translates to CASSPGQGKRSAGEQYF.

J is TRBJ2-2 and V is TRBV24-1; TRBD2 aligns across 13 bases. The V gene end was trimmed by 1 base and the J gene end by 5 bases; junction bases not matched to a gene: 3. CDR1 KGHDR and CDR2 SFDVKD come from the germline V gene. This CDR3 has 17 residues. DNA of the CDR3: TGTGCCACCAGTGATTTTCGACTAGCGGGAGGAACCGGGGAGCTGTTTTTT. This codes for CATSDFRLAGGTGELFF.

The chain employs TRBV6-2 or TRBV6-3 and TRBJ1-6; D unresolved. Between the trimmed V and J ends, which lost 1 base and 4 bases, there was a span of 11 bases. This CDR3 is 16 amino acids long. Per the germline V gene, CDR1 is MNHEY and CDR2 is SVGEGT. The DNA for the CDR3 is TGTGCCAGCAGTTACTTCAGCGGAACTTATAATTCACCCCTCCACTTT. Translating it yields CASSYFSGTYNSPLHF.

The V gene is TRBV19, the J gene TRBJ1-1, with D unclear. V was shortened by 3 bases and J by 4 bases, with 6 bases between the two germline ends. There are 12 residues in the CDR3. CDR1 and CDR2 from the germline V gene are LNHDA and SQIVND (reference sequence). The CDR3, as DNA: TGTGCCAGTAGTATGGGGATCACTGAAGCTTTCTTT. As protein: CASSMGITEAFF.

The chain joins TRBV19 to TRBJ1-1; 8 bases match TRBD1. V lost 7 bases, J lost 1 base, and 2 bases stayed unmatched. The CDR3 sequence is 13 residues long. From germline, CDR1 is LNHDA and CDR2 SQIVND (reference sequence). For the CDR3, the DNA is TGTGCCAGTAAGCAGGGGGCGAACACTGAAGCTTTCTTT. Translating it yields CASKQGANTEAFF.

V usage is TRBV5-6 and J usage is TRBJ1-4, with D perhaps matching TRBD1 (5 bases). CDR3 length: 15 amino acids. Germline values: CDR1 SGHDT, CDR2 YYEEEE. V dropped 3 bases and J dropped 3 bases, with 12 bases sitting between them. Written as DNA, the CDR3 is TGTGCCAGCAGCTACACAGGCGGGTCTAATGAAAAACTGTTTTTT. It translates to CASSYTGGSNEKLFF.

Many counts were recorded for this clone. V usage is TRBV4-2 and J usage is TRBJ2-3; 13 nucleotides align to TRBD2. Germline CDR1 reads LGHNA; CDR2 reads YNFKEQ. V was clipped by 1 base and J by 7 bases; unmatched bases: 5. The CDR3 spans 16 residues. The CDR3 sequence: CASSQAGTSGIYTQYF. The CDR3, as DNA: TGTGCCAGCAGCCAAGCCGGGACTAGCGGGATATATACGCAGTATTTT.

The genes are TRBV5-6 and TRBJ1-2; maybe TRBD1 (5 bases). CDR3 size: 14 residues. Germline V gene sequence: CDR1 SGHDT, CDR2 YYEEEE. The V end lost 2 bases, the J end lost 8 bases, and 16 bases lay between the germline ends. The CDR3 sequence: CASSLRDPTTGYTF. The CDR3 DNA reads as TGTGCCAGCAGCTTAAGGGACCCCACTACGGGCTACACCTTC.

This clone was seen just once. V usage is TRBV5-4 and J usage is TRBJ2-3; the match to TRBD1 covers 9 bases. The trim removed 3 bases at V and 7 bases at J, leaving 9 bases unmatched. The length of the CDR3 is 15 residues. Germline values: CDR1 SGHNT, CDR2 YYREEE (reference sequence). CDR3 bases: TGTGCCAGCAGCTGGCCCCCGGGACAGGGTAATACGCAGTATTTT. Protein sequence: CASSWPPGQGNTQYF.